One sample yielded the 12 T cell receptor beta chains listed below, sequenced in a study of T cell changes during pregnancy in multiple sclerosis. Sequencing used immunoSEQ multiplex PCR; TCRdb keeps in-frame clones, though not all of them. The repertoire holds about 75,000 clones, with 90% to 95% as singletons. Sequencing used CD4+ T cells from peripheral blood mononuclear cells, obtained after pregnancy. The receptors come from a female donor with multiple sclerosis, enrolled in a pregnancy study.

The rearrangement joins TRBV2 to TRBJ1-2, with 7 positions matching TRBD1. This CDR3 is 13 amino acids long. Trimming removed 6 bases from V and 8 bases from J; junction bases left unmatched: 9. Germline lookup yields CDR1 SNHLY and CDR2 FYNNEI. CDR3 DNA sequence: TGTGCCAGCAGCGCGACAGGGACGCGCGGCTACACCTTC. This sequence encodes CASSATGTRGYTF.

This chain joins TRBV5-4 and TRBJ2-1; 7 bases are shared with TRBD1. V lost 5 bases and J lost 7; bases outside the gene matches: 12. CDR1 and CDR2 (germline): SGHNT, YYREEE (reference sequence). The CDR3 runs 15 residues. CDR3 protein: CASSPRGLVGNEQFF. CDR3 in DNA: TGTGCCAGCAGTCCGAGGGGGCTTGTCGGGAATGAGCAGTTCTTC.

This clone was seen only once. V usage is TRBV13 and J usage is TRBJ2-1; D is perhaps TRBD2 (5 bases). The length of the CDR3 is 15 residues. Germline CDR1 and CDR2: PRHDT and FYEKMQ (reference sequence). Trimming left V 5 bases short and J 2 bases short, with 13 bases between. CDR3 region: CASSERRYTYNEQFF. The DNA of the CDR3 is TGTGCCAGCAGCGAGCGGCGCTACACCTACAATGAGCAGTTCTTC.

CDR3 nucleotides: TGCGCCAGCAGCTTGGATTATCGGGGCTACGAGCAGTACTTC. Encoded protein: CASSLDYRGYEQYF. This chain connects TRBV5-1 to TRBJ2-7, with a tentative D call TRBD2 (5 bases). Trimming cost V 0 bases and J 3 bases, with 10 bases left between them. This CDR3 has 14 amino acids. Germline-derived CDR1 and CDR2 are SGHRS and YFSETQ.

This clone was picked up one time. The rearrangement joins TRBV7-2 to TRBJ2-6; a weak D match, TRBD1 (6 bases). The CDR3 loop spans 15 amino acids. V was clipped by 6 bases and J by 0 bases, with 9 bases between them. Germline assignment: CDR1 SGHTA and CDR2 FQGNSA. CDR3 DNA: TGTGCCAGCAGTCGGACAGACTCTGGGGCCAACGTCCTGACTTTC. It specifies CASSRTDSGANVLTF. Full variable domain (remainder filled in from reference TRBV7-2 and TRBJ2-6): GAGVSQSPSNKVTEKGKDVELRCDPISGHTALYWYRQSLGQGLEFLIYFQGNSAPDKSGLPSDRFSAERTGGSVSTLTIQRTQQEDSAVYLCASSRTDSGANVLTFGAGSRLTVL.

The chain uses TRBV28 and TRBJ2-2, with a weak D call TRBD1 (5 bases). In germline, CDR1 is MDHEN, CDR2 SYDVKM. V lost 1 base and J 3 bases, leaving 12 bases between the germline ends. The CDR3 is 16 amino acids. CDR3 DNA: TGTGCCAGCAGTTTATCGGTAGGGGTGGACACCGGGGAGCTGTTTTTT. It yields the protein CASSLSVGVDTGELFF.

The CDR3 bases are TGTGCCAGCAGCCAAGAAAGCGACTACAATCAGCCCCAGCATTTT. This gives the protein CASSQESDYNQPQHF. V and J are TRBV4-2 and TRBJ1-5; no clear D gene. V gave up 0 bases and J gave up 3 bases, with 9 bases separating them. Germline loops: CDR1 LGHNA, CDR2 YNFKEQ. The CDR3 sequence is 15 residues long.

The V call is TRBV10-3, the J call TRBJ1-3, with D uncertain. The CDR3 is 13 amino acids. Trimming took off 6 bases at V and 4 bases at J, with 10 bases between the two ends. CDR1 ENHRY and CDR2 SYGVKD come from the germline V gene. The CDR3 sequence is CAIRPEAGNTIYF. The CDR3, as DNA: TGTGCCATCAGACCCGAAGCCGGAAACACCATATATTTT.

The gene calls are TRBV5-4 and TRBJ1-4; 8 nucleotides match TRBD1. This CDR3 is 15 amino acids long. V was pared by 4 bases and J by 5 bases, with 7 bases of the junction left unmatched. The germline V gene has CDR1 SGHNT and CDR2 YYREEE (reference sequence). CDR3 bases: TGTGCCAGCAGCCCGGACAGGGCGCAGAATGAAAAACTGTTTTTT. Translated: CASSPDRAQNEKLFF.

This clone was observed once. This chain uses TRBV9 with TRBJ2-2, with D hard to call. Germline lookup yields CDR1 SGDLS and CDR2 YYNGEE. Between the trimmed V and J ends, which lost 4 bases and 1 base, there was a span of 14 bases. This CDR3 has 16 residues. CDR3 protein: CASSLSSWRNTGELFF. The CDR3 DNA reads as TGTGCCAGCAGCCTATCCTCATGGAGGAACACCGGGGAGCTGTTTTTT.

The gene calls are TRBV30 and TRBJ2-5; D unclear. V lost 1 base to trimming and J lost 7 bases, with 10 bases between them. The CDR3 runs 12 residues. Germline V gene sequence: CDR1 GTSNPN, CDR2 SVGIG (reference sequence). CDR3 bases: TGTGCCTGGAGTGGGCCTGCAGGGACCCAGTACTTC. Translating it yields CAWSGPAGTQYF.

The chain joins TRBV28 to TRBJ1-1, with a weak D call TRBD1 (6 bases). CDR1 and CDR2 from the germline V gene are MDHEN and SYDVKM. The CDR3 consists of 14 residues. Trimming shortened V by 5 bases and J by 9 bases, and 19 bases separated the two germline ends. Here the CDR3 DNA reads TGTGCCAGCAGTCCAGAGATACAGGGACCGAAAGCTTTCTTT. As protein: CASSPEIQGPKAFF.